These 11 T cell receptor beta chains were sequenced from one sample in a study of cytomegalovirus exposure and HLA in healthy donors. Here immunoSEQ multiplex PCR was the method, and the copy in TCRdb shows in-frame clones only, minus some. The sample contains about 250,000 clones, more than 85% of which appear only once. The sequenced sample was PBMCs. The source of these receptors is a man between 18 and 29 years old in good health and CMV-seropositive.

In its sample, this clone was seen a few times. The J gene is TRBJ2-7, the V gene TRBV27, with 9 bases matching TRBD2. The CDR3 loop spans 14 amino acids. CDR1 is MNHEY, CDR2 SMNVEV, per germline (reference sequence). V gave up 5 bases and J gave up 1 base; unmatched junction bases: 3. In DNA form, the CDR3 reads TGTGCCAGCAGTAGCGGGAGGATGTCCTACGAGCAGTACTTC. It is translated as CASSSGRMSYEQYF.

This CDR3 is CSALGGRAFF. CDR3 sequence (DNA): TGCAGTGCCCTCGGGGGTCGGGCTTTCTTT. The chain has TRBV20-1 and TRBJ1-1, with a weak D call TRBD1 (5 bases). Germline CDR1 DFQATT, CDR2 SNEGSKA (reference sequence). V dropped 6 bases and J dropped 11 bases, with 13 bases sitting between them. The CDR3 consists of 10 residues.

The chain has TRBV5-1 and TRBJ1-1; tentatively, D is TRBD1 (5 bases). Per the germline V gene, CDR1 is SGHRS and CDR2 is YFSETQ. The CDR3 covers 14 residues. V was trimmed by 2 bases and J by 1 base, leaving 9 bases between them. CDR3 region: CASSLAGTNTEAFF. The CDR3 DNA reads TGCGCCAGCAGCTTAGCAGGGACGAACACTGAAGCTTTCTTT.

The chain is built from TRBV7-2 and TRBJ2-7; 16 bases are a match to TRBD2. The junction had 2 bases not matched to a gene; V was cut back by 4 bases and J by 2 bases. This CDR3 is built from 16 residues. Germline assignment: CDR1 SGHTA and CDR2 FQGNSA. The DNA for the CDR3 is TGTGCCAGCAGCTGGGGACTAGCGGGAGGGACCTACGAGCAGTACTTC. This sequence encodes CASSWGLAGGTYEQYF.

The chain couples TRBV7-8 to TRBJ2-7; the match to TRBD2 covers 8 bases. CDR1 and CDR2 from the germline V gene are SGHVS and FQNEAQ. This CDR3 comprises 13 residues. V dropped 6 bases and J dropped 6; count of bases not matched to a gene: 7. As DNA, the CDR3 is TGTGCCAGCAGGAGGAGCGGGAGTCCCGAGCAGTACTTC. Its translation: CASRRSGSPEQYF.

The chain is built from TRBV27 and TRBJ2-7, with 7 bases aligning to TRBD2. With 1 base clipped from V and 3 bases from J, the junction kept 3 bases outside the gene matches. CDR3 size: 14 residues. Germline V gene sequence: CDR1 MNHEY, CDR2 SMNVEV (reference sequence). This chain's CDR3 is CASSLLSSGYEQYF. The CDR3 nucleotides read TGTGCCAGCAGTTTATTGTCTAGCGGCTACGAGCAGTACTTC.

In this sample, this clone turned up a few times. V gene TRBV30 combines with J gene TRBJ1-2; D is unresolved. CDR1 and CDR2 (germline): GTSNPN, SVGIG (reference sequence). The V end lost 5 bases, the J end lost 7 bases, and 17 bases lay between the germline ends. The CDR3 runs to 13 residues. The CDR3 nucleotides are TGTGCCTGGGGCCCCGTCGTGGGCGGTGGCTACACCTTC. Protein: CAWGPVVGGGYTF.

The chain couples TRBV9 to TRBJ2-2, with D unresolved. There are 14 residues in the CDR3. Germline V lookup: CDR1 SGDLS, CDR2 YYNGEE. Trimming cost V 0 bases and J 5 bases, with 8 bases left between them. The CDR3: CASSVDYRTGELFF. The CDR3 DNA reads as TGTGCCAGCAGCGTAGACTATAGGACCGGGGAGCTGTTTTTT.

The chain joins TRBV29-1 to TRBJ2-3, with 10 bases that match TRBD2. After removal of 7 bases from V and 4 bases from J, the junction contained 11 bases not matched to a gene. The CDR3 is 15 amino acids. CDR1 SQVTM and CDR2 ANQGSEA come from the germline V gene. This CDR3 reads CSGSRLAGGSDTQYF. The CDR3 DNA reads TGCAGCGGAAGTAGGTTAGCGGGAGGATCAGATACGCAGTATTTT.

Comments on this clone: Sequence at one end of the junction differs from germline and may be a read error. The chain employs TRBV6-1 and TRBJ1-2, with D maybe TRBD1 (5 bases). This CDR3 comprises 12 residues. CDR1 is MNHNS, CDR2 SASEGT, per germline. The CDR3 loop is CASRADYYGYTF. In DNA, the CDR3 is TGTGCAAGCAGGGCAGACTACTATGGCTACACCTTC.

The CDR3 region is CASRLPGREQYF. CDR3 bases: TGTGCCAGCAGACTGCCGGGGCGCGAGCAGTACTTC. The V and J genes are TRBV6-1 and TRBJ2-7, with D possibly being TRBD1 or TRBD2 (5 bases each). This CDR3 contains 12 residues. Germline CDR1 is MNHNS and CDR2 is SASEGT. V dropped 6 bases and J dropped 6 bases, with 12 bases sitting between them.